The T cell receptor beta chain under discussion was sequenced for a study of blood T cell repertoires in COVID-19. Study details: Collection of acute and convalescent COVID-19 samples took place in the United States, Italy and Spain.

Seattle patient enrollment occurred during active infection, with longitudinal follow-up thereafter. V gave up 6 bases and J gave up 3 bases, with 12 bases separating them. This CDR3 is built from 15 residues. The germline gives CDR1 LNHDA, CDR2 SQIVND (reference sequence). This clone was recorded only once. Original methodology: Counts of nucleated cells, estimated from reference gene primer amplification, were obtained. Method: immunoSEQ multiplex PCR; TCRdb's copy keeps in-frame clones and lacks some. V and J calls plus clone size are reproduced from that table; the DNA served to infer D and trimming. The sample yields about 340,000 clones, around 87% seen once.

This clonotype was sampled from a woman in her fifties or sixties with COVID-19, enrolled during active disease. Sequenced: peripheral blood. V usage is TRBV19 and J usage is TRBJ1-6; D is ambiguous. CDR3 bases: TGTGCCAGTAGCAGACAAGTATACTATAATTCACCCCTCCACTTT. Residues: CASSRQVYYNSPLHF.